The T cell receptor beta chain described here comes from a study of OX40 agonist ivuxolimab in advanced cancers. Study background: The dose-escalation cohort had hepatocellular carcinoma, melanoma, renal cell or head and neck cancer.

The assay was immunoSEQ multiplex PCR, and TCRdb's table has in-frame clones only and misses some. The table shows roughly 48,000 clones, with 80% to 90% occurring only once. Findings and limits, study-wide: CD4+ and CD8+ blood T cells expanded clonally by week 6 at 0.1 to 3.0 mg/kg.

Note on this clone: Antigen: not known.

Patients with autoimmune history or systemic immunosuppression were excluded. The sequenced sample was CD4+ or CD8+ T cells sorted from blood, obtained in a trial of the OX40 agonist ivuxolimab. The TCR sequence derives from an adult with an advanced solid tumor such as melanoma, head and neck, liver or kidney cancer.

As DNA, the CDR3 is TGCGCCAGCAGCCAAGTTGAGGGCCAGGTCTATGGCTACACCTTC. It translates to CASSQVEGQVYGYTF. The genes are TRBV4-1 and TRBJ1-2; no clear D gene. The CDR3 sequence is 15 residues long. The germline V and J ends were trimmed by 1 base and 4 bases, with 13 bases remaining between them. Germline-derived CDR1 and CDR2 are MGHRA and YSYEKL.